These 12 T cell receptor beta chains originate from one sample sequenced in a study of blood T cells in healthy people across ages. It was with a sample-barcoded 5' primer and a J-beta primer mix that a second PCR of roughly 6 to 12 cycles was run. TCRdb analysed the 5' RACE reads with MiXCR anew, one entry per CDR3 protein. The table lists about 730,000 distinct CDR3 sequences, around 40% of them singletons, with approximately 22% in the top ten. Sequences were obtained from blood. These receptors came from a woman between 55 and 75 years old in good health.

In its sample, this clonotype was seen a few times. The chain recombines TRBV6-6 with TRBJ2-7; the match to TRBD1 covers 8 bases. This CDR3 has 14 amino acids. V lost 10 bases and J lost 3; bases outside the gene matches: 11. In germline, CDR1 is MNHNY, CDR2 SVGAGI (reference sequence). The CDR3 nucleotides are TGTGCCACTGGGATCGGGACAGGTTTCTACGAGCAGTACTTC. Amino acid sequence: CATGIGTGFYEQYF.

This clonotype was seen a single time. This rearrangement joins TRBV7-9 to TRBJ2-1, with TRBD2 matching over 7 bases. Germline CDR1 and CDR2: SEHNR and FQNEAQ (reference sequence). The CDR3 totals 14 residues. J gave up 7 bases and V 11 bases, and 14 bases lay outside the gene matches. The chain's CDR3 is CAGTGRSGVNEQFF. CDR3 sequence (DNA): TGTGCCGGAACTGGACGAAGCGGGGTTAATGAGCAGTTCTTC.

This clonotype was found a few times. The chain has TRBV7-6 and TRBJ1-1; TRBD1 matches 8 bases. The CDR3 has 15 amino acids. The trim removed 3 bases at V and 0 bases at J, leaving 3 bases unmatched. Germline CDR1 is SGHVS and CDR2 is FNYEAQ. The CDR3, as DNA: TGTGCCAGCAGCTTCAGGACAGGGATGAACACTGAAGCTTTCTTT. This codes for CASSFRTGMNTEAFF.

This clonotype was observed a handful of times. One end of the junction varies from germline; a read error may be responsible. This chain uses TRBV7-9 with TRBJ2-1; TRBD1 is a possible D gene (6 bases). Germline V gene sequence: CDR1 SEHNR, CDR2 FQNEAQ (reference sequence). CDR3 length: 14 amino acids. CDR3 sequence: CASPGENSHNEQFF. In nucleotides, the CDR3 is TGTGCCAGCCCAGGGGAGAACTCCCACAATGAGCAGTTCTTC.

A few counts support this clonotype. The chain links TRBV20-1 to TRBJ2-1; D possibly uses TRBD1 or TRBD2 (6 bases each). The CDR3 spans 15 residues. The germline V and J ends were trimmed by 5 bases and 0 bases, with 14 bases remaining between them. In germline, CDR1 is DFQATT, CDR2 SNEGSKA (reference sequence). The CDR3, as DNA: TGCAGTGCTCCACGAGGGGGGAGCTCCTACAATGAGCAGTTCTTC. It codes for CSAPRGGSSYNEQFF.

This clonotype was picked up one time. This chain joins TRBV4-3 and TRBJ2-7, with D perhaps TRBD1 or TRBD2 (6 bases each). Trimming took 0 bases from V and 2 from J, leaving 11 bases between them. The CDR3 extends over 15 amino acids. Germline V gene sequence: CDR1 LGHNA, CDR2 YSLEER. In DNA, the CDR3 is TGCGCCAGCAGCCAAGAAGGGGGGATTACCTACGAGCAGTACTTC. It is translated as CASSQEGGITYEQYF.

The chain combines TRBV18 with TRBJ1-4; TRBD1 is a possible D gene (5 bases). V lost 1 base and J lost 0, with 9 bases in between. The length of the CDR3 is 16 residues. Germline CDR1 and CDR2: KGHSH and LQKENI. CDR3 sequence reads: CASSPQDTSTNEKLFF. The CDR3, as DNA: TGTGCCAGCTCACCACAGGACACGTCAACTAATGAAAAACTGTTTTTT.

The chain couples TRBV18 to TRBJ2-7; D is undetermined. Trimming removed 2 bases at V and 6 bases at J, with 5 bases between. The germline V gene encodes CDR1 KGHSH and CDR2 LQKENI. The CDR3 consists of 11 residues. Here the CDR3 DNA reads TGTGCCAGCTCACCAGCCCCCGAGCAGTACTTC. This gives the protein CASSPAPEQYF.

The chain recombines TRBV2 with TRBJ2-5; 11 nucleotides align to TRBD2. This CDR3 contains 15 residues. Trimming took 7 bases from V and 4 from J; bases not matched to a gene: 8. The germline gives CDR1 SNHLY, CDR2 FYNNEI. For the CDR3, the DNA is TGTGCCAGCACTGGACTAGCGGGCGGTCGAGAGACCCAGTACTTC. This gives the protein CASTGLAGGRETQYF.

This clonotype was seen a handful of times. The rearrangement uses TRBV29-1 and TRBJ2-2; the D gene is possibly TRBD1 (6 bases). Germline-derived CDR1 and CDR2 are SQVTM and ANQGSEA. The length of the CDR3 is 11 residues. V lost 6 bases to trimming and J lost 8 bases, with 10 bases between them. CDR3 bases: TGCAGCGTACAGGGTTGGGGGGAGCTGTTTTTT. This sequence encodes CSVQGWGELFF.

The chain is built from TRBV2 and TRBJ2-7; the D gene is possibly TRBD2 (6 bases). The J call could be wrong; TRBJ2-5 is a better fit for the DNA end. CDR1 is SNHLY and CDR2 is FYNNEI in the germline V gene. This CDR3 contains 14 residues. The chain's CDR3 is CASKYYRDFQTQYF. CDR3 sequence (DNA): TGTGCCAGCAAGTATTACCGGGACTTCCAGACCCAGTACTTC.

This clonotype was counted at least ten times. The chain combines TRBV7-2 with TRBJ2-2; weak D call: TRBD1 (6 bases). Trimming removed 7 bases from V and 4 bases from J, with 16 bases in between. CDR1 SGHTA and CDR2 FQGNSA come from the germline V gene. The length of the CDR3 is 15 residues. CDR3 amino acids: CASTIKDSFTGELFF. Here the CDR3 DNA reads TGTGCCAGCACCATTAAGGACAGCTTCACCGGGGAGCTGTTTTTT.